Presented here are 14 T cell receptor beta chains from one specimen sequenced in a study of blood T cell repertoires in COVID-19. TCRdb keeps only in-frame clones here, not all; method: immunoSEQ multiplex PCR. The sample lists hundreds of thousands of clones, 65% to 85% seen once, with approximately 6% in the top ten. Material: peripheral blood. Receptors were obtained from a man aged 80 or over with acute or convalescent COVID-19.

V usage is TRBV7-2 and J usage is TRBJ1-4; unclear D gene. The CDR3 is made up of 15 amino acids. Germline V lookup: CDR1 SGHTA, CDR2 FQGNSA. V lost 5 bases, J lost 7 bases, and 17 bases lay in between. DNA for the CDR3: TGTGCCAGCAGCCGCGTGGGCAGTGGAATTGAAAAACTGTTTTTT. The encoded protein is CASSRVGSGIEKLFF.

V is TRBV5-4 and J is TRBJ2-7; TRBD1 is a possible D gene (6 bases). V was cut by 4 bases and J by 5 bases, with 10 bases left in between. Germline assignment: CDR1 SGHNT and CDR2 YYREEE (reference sequence). The CDR3 sequence is 12 residues long. The CDR3 protein is CASSRDRHEQYF. CDR3 nucleotides: TGTGCCAGCAGCAGAGACAGGCACGAGCAGTACTTC.

V and J are TRBV5-1 and TRBJ1-1, with 7 positions matching TRBD1. The CDR3 loop spans 15 amino acids. J gave up 1 base and V 7 bases, and 10 bases lay outside the gene matches. Germline CDR1 reads SGHRS; CDR2 reads YFSETQ. Written as DNA, the CDR3 is TGCGCCAGCGCGGAAATTCCAGGGGGGAACACTGAAGCTTTCTTT. This translates into CASAEIPGGNTEAFF.

V usage is TRBV9 and J usage is TRBJ2-5, with 10 bases that match TRBD1. This CDR3 has 16 residues. Germline trimming cut 0 bases from V and 1 base from J; bases unmatched to any gene: 3. CDR1 is SGDLS and CDR2 is YYNGEE in the germline V gene. The CDR3 loop is CASSVGQGAPQETQYF. Here the CDR3 DNA reads TGTGCCAGCAGCGTAGGACAGGGGGCACCCCAAGAGACCCAGTACTTC.

The genes are TRBV11-2 and TRBJ2-2; TRBD1 matches 7 bases. Germline trimming cut 3 bases from V and 1 base from J; bases unmatched to any gene: 2. The germline V gene encodes CDR1 SGHAT and CDR2 FQNNGV. CDR3 length: 15 residues. CDR3 protein: CASSLTGLNTGELFF. The CDR3, as DNA: TGTGCCAGCAGCTTGACAGGGTTGAACACCGGGGAGCTGTTTTTT.

The chain uses TRBV29-1 and TRBJ2-3, with 8 bases that match TRBD2. Trimming cost V 4 bases and J 6 bases; bases outside gene matches: 9. The germline gives CDR1 SQVTM, CDR2 ANQGSEA. This CDR3 has 14 residues. This CDR3 reads CSVASGRGRDTQYF. The CDR3 DNA sequence: TGCAGCGTTGCAAGCGGGAGAGGACGTGATACGCAGTATTTT.

In nucleotides, the CDR3 is TGTGCCAGCAGTAATTCAGGGAGGCGCACAGATACGCAGTATTTT. It encodes CASSNSGRRTDTQYF. This sequence joins TRBV7-9 and TRBJ2-3; perhaps TRBD2 as D (6 bases). V was shortened by 6 bases and J by 1 base, with 14 bases between the two germline ends. From germline, CDR1 is SEHNR and CDR2 FQNEAQ (reference sequence). The CDR3 totals 15 residues.

The genes are TRBV25-1 and TRBJ2-5; tentative D call: TRBD2 (5 bases). Trimming removed 8 bases at V and 5 bases at J, with 15 bases between. This CDR3 has 13 amino acids. The V gene's germline CDR1 is MGHDK and CDR2 SYGVNS. CDR3 loop: CASSTPGIETQYF. The CDR3 DNA reads as TGTGCCAGCTCCACCCCCGGGATTGAGACCCAGTACTTC.

CDR3 coding DNA: TGTGCCAGCAGACCCGACATGCTGTACTCTGGAAACACCATATATTTT. Its protein product is CASRPDMLYSGNTIYF. This rearrangement joins TRBV28 to TRBJ1-3, with D uncertain. Germline V CDR1 and CDR2: MDHEN, SYDVKM. Trimming took off 6 bases at V and 0 bases at J, with 15 bases between the two ends. This CDR3 is 16 amino acids long.

V gene TRBV28 combines with J gene TRBJ2-6; weak D call: TRBD1 (6 bases). Trimming took 4 bases from V and 0 from J, leaving 16 bases between them. Per germline, CDR1 MDHEN and CDR2 SYDVKM. The CDR3 is made up of 18 amino acids. CDR3 sequence reads: CASSSGWGRSSGANVLTF. The DNA for the CDR3 is TGTGCCAGCAGTTCCGGGTGGGGGCGGAGCTCTGGGGCCAACGTCCTGACTTTC.

V is TRBV11-2 and J is TRBJ2-3, with TRBD2 identical over 10 bases. V shed 2 bases, J shed 2 bases, and the junction held 4 bases outside the gene matches. In germline, CDR1 is SGHAT, CDR2 FQNNGV. CDR3 length: 16 residues. The CDR3 reads CASSLLSGRTTDTQYF. CDR3 nucleotides: TGTGCCAGCAGCTTACTTAGCGGGAGGACCACAGATACGCAGTATTTT.

The chain carries TRBV5-5 and TRBJ2-5; TRBD2 aligns across 7 bases. The CDR3 length is 15 residues. Germline CDR1 SGHKS, CDR2 YYEKEE (reference sequence). Trimming took 1 base from V and 5 from J; bases not matched to a gene: 8. The CDR3 nucleotides read TGTGCCAGCAGCTTGTCAGGCGGGAGTACCGAGACCCAGTACTTC. Translation: CASSLSGGSTETQYF.

The chain is built from TRBV11-3 and TRBJ1-6; a possible D gene is TRBD1 (5 bases). The length of the CDR3 is 13 residues. The ends were cut back, 4 bases at V and 8 bases at J, with 9 bases in the middle. Per the germline V gene, CDR1 is SGHNT and CDR2 is YENEEA. CDR3 DNA sequence: TGTGCCAGCAGCTCGACCAGGGATTCACCCCTCCACTTT. This translates into CASSSTRDSPLHF.

This chain joins TRBV6-1 and TRBJ2-2; D is uncertain. The ends were cut back, 1 base at V and 1 base at J, with 7 bases in the middle. Germline V CDR1 and CDR2: MNHNS, SASEGT. The CDR3 sequence is 15 residues long. The CDR3 DNA reads as TGTGCCAGCAGTGAAGAAACGGTGAACACCGGGGAGCTGTTTTTT. It translates to CASSEETVNTGELFF.